The entry below describes one TCR beta chain. Per germline, CDR1 SGHAT and CDR2 FQDESV (reference sequence). This CDR3 spans 15 amino acids. Unmatched junction bases numbered 5, after V lost 1 base and J lost 4 bases. Repertoires were generated with immunoSEQ multiplex PCR, while TCRdb's copy carries only in-frame clones and drops some. This table has 300,000 to 350,000 clones, roughly 86% appearing once. The data originate from a study of blood T cell repertoires in COVID-19. The clonotype was recovered from a woman younger than 35 who had recovered from COVID-19. V usage is TRBV11-1 and J usage is TRBJ2-7; TRBD2 matches 9 bases. The sample was PBMCs or T cells enriched from blood (not recorded which). CDR3 loop: CASSLEAGGAYEQYF. The CDR3 DNA reads TGTGCCAGCAGCTTAGAAGCGGGGGGAGCGTACGAGCAGTACTTC.